The sequence of this TCR beta chain was determined in a study of blood T cell repertoires in COVID-19. Some clones are missing from TCRdb's copy, which holds only in-frame ones; the method was immunoSEQ multiplex PCR. The sample has roughly 200,000 clones, under 90% seen once. Trimming removed 4 bases from V and 4 bases from J; junction bases left unmatched: 13. Germline CDR1 LGHDT, CDR2 YNNKEL (reference sequence). The CDR3 length is 19 residues. This clonotype was sampled from a man in his forties or fifties with acute or convalescent COVID-19. The chain joins TRBV3-1 (or the pseudogene TRBV3-2) to TRBJ2-5, with 15 positions matching TRBD2. Specimen: peripheral blood. The CDR3 bases are TGTGCCAGCAGCCCCGACCTCCGGACTAGCGGGGGGGCCGGAGAGACCCAGTACTTC. Translation: CASSPDLRTSGGAGETQYF.